A selection of T cell receptor beta chains follows, all from one sample in a study of T cell changes during pregnancy in multiple sclerosis. Profiled with immunoSEQ multiplex PCR; TCRdb holds only in-frame clones, not every one. The sample lists over 30,000 clones, 91% occurring once. The sample here was CD4+ T cells from peripheral blood mononuclear cells, taken in the third trimester of pregnancy. These receptors were collected from a female donor in good health, enrolled as a control in a pregnancy study. Each CDR3 is given without its conserved first and last residue.

j_call v_call cdr3_aa
TRBJ1-4 TRBV6-1 ASRDRVRDEKLF
TRBJ2-3 TRBV6-6 ASSYDTSGAHTQY
TRBJ1-2 TRBV6-6 ASGVRTGKIDGYT
TRBJ2-7 TRBV6-5 ASSSGTSGRSEQY
TRBJ2-1 TRBV6-5 ASSYNLNDEQF
TRBJ2-5 TRBV7-2 ASSLVLYQETQY
TRBJ2-1 TRBV4-3 ASSQELAGTASQF
TRBJ2-2 TRBV5-1 ASRPGWDSGELF
TRBJ1-2 TRBV28 ASSRGYGYT
TRBJ2-5 TRBV6-1 ASNEDRKKETQY